The rows below give T cell receptor beta chains drawn from one sample of a study of T cell responses to AZD1222 COVID-19 vaccine. Repertoires were generated with immunoSEQ multiplex PCR, while TCRdb's copy carries only in-frame clones and drops some. There are approximately 98,000 clones in the sample; about 86% occur only once, and 3% to 4% lies in the top ten. Sequenced material: peripheral blood, taken on day 0 of AZD1222 vaccination. These receptors came from an adult in good health. CDR3s include the opening cysteine and the closing phenylalanine or tryptophan. Each record gives: J gene, D gene, V gene, clone size, CDR3 length, CDR3 DNA, CDR3 protein. D genes are given only for firm matches. Clone size is stated in some rows and not others, as once, few, many or a class when expanded.

j_call: TRBJ2-7; d_call: .; v_call: TRBV18; clone_size: .; cdr3_length: 18; cdr3_nt: TGTGCCAGCTCACCGAACGCAGGCTCTGGGGCTGGGACCTACGAGCAGTACTTC; cdr3_aa: CASSPNAGSGAGTYEQYF
j_call: TRBJ2-7; d_call: TRBD2; v_call: TRBV6-6; clone_size: few; cdr3_length: 19; cdr3_nt: TGTGCCAGCAGTCTCCTCGGACTAGCGGGGGCCACCAGCTCCTACGAGCAGTACTTC; cdr3_aa: CASSLLGLAGATSSYEQYF
j_call: TRBJ2-2; d_call: .; v_call: TRBV6-5; clone_size: .; cdr3_length: 14; cdr3_nt: TGTGCCAGCAGTTACGAGTATATTAGGGGGGACCTGTTTTTT; cdr3_aa: CASSYEYIRGDLFF
j_call: TRBJ1-5; d_call: .; v_call: TRBV28; clone_size: .; cdr3_length: 17; cdr3_nt: TGTGCCAGCAGTCCCCCTTCGGACGGAACTAGCAATCAGCCCCAGCATTTT; cdr3_aa: CASSPPSDGTSNQPQHF
j_call: TRBJ1-3; d_call: .; v_call: TRBV25-1; clone_size: .; cdr3_length: 13; cdr3_nt: TGTGCCAGCAGTTGGTTGGCTGGAAACACCATATATTTT; cdr3_aa: CASSWLAGNTIYF
j_call: TRBJ1-1; d_call: .; v_call: TRBV6-5; clone_size: .; cdr3_length: 15; cdr3_nt: TGTGCCAGCAGTTACACCCTCCCAGTTAACACTGAAGCTTTCTTT; cdr3_aa: CASSYTLPVNTEAFF
j_call: TRBJ1-1; d_call: .; v_call: TRBV7-9; clone_size: .; cdr3_length: 17; cdr3_nt: TGTGCCAGCAGCTTAGATATTCTGGGGAGGCCGGGGTCTGAAGCTTTCTTT; cdr3_aa: CASSLDILGRPGSEAFF
j_call: TRBJ1-2; d_call: TRBD1; v_call: TRBV3-1/TRBV3-2; clone_size: .; cdr3_length: 15; cdr3_nt: TGTGCCAGCAGCCAAGGGCAGGGGGCTTATTATGGCTACACCTTC; cdr3_aa: CASSQGQGAYYGYTF
j_call: TRBJ2-7; d_call: .; v_call: TRBV7-2; clone_size: .; cdr3_length: 13; cdr3_nt: TGTGCCAGCAGCTTACTTCCCTCCTACGAGCAGTACTTC; cdr3_aa: CASSLLPSYEQYF
j_call: TRBJ2-5; d_call: TRBD2; v_call: TRBV30; clone_size: .; cdr3_length: 14; cdr3_nt: TGTGCCTGGAGCGTATTAGCGGGGGGTGAGACCCAGTACTTC; cdr3_aa: CAWSVLAGGETQYF
j_call: TRBJ2-7; d_call: TRBD2; v_call: TRBV4-2; clone_size: .; cdr3_length: 16; cdr3_nt: TGTGCCAGCAGCCAAGTCGGATCGCGGGGGGCTTCCGAGCAGTACTTC; cdr3_aa: CASSQVGSRGASEQYF
j_call: TRBJ2-7; d_call: .; v_call: TRBV3-1/TRBV3-2; clone_size: .; cdr3_length: 13; cdr3_nt: TGTGCCAGCAGCCAAGATCGGGCGGGTGAGCAGTACTTC; cdr3_aa: CASSQDRAGEQYF
j_call: TRBJ1-5; d_call: .; v_call: TRBV28; clone_size: few; cdr3_length: 14; cdr3_nt: TGTGCCAGCAGCGGGGTAAGGGACCATCAGCCCCAGCATTTT; cdr3_aa: CASSGVRDHQPQHF
j_call: TRBJ2-3; d_call: .; v_call: TRBV7-3; clone_size: .; cdr3_length: 12; cdr3_nt: TGTGCCAGCAGCGACCCTTCAGATACGCAGTATTTT; cdr3_aa: CASSDPSDTQYF
j_call: TRBJ1-1; d_call: .; v_call: TRBV10-1; clone_size: .; cdr3_length: 18; cdr3_nt: TGCGCCAGCAGCCCCAGCCGGCCTCGTCCAGGTATGAACACTGAAGCTTTCTTT; cdr3_aa: CASSPSRPRPGMNTEAFF
j_call: TRBJ2-2; d_call: .; v_call: TRBV6-4; clone_size: few; cdr3_length: 14; cdr3_nt: TGTGCCAGCAGTGACTCTGGGGACACCGGGGAGCTGTTTTTT; cdr3_aa: CASSDSGDTGELFF
j_call: TRBJ1-5; d_call: .; v_call: TRBV12-3/TRBV12-4; clone_size: .; cdr3_length: 13; cdr3_nt: TGTGCCAGCAGTTTGAGAGGCCATCAGCCCCAGCATTTT; cdr3_aa: CASSLRGHQPQHF
j_call: TRBJ2-1; d_call: .; v_call: TRBV29-1; clone_size: .; cdr3_length: 15; cdr3_nt: TGCAGCGTTGAAGGGCAGGGGAGCTCCTACAATGAGCAGTTCTTC; cdr3_aa: CSVEGQGSSYNEQFF
j_call: TRBJ2-1; d_call: TRBD1; v_call: TRBV30; clone_size: .; cdr3_length: 13; cdr3_nt: TGTGCCTGGACCCGGACAGGGGGCAATGAGCAGTTCTTC; cdr3_aa: CAWTRTGGNEQFF
j_call: TRBJ1-1; d_call: .; v_call: TRBV4-2; clone_size: .; cdr3_length: 13; cdr3_nt: TGTGCCAGCAGCCCAAGGCGCGCAGGGGAAGCTTTCTTT; cdr3_aa: CASSPRRAGEAFF
j_call: TRBJ2-1; d_call: .; v_call: TRBV4-3; clone_size: .; cdr3_length: 15; cdr3_nt: TGCGCCAGCAGCCAAGAATGGGGGGCGGGCAATGAGCAGTTCTTC; cdr3_aa: CASSQEWGAGNEQFF
j_call: TRBJ1-6; d_call: .; v_call: TRBV5-1; clone_size: .; cdr3_length: 15; cdr3_nt: TGCGCCAGCAGCTTGGACACCATGCCCAATTCACCCCTCCACTTT; cdr3_aa: CASSLDTMPNSPLHF
j_call: TRBJ2-7; d_call: .; v_call: TRBV12-3/TRBV12-4; clone_size: .; cdr3_length: 13; cdr3_nt: TGTGCCAGCAGTCAAGATCAGCACGACGAGCAGTACTTC; cdr3_aa: CASSQDQHDEQYF
j_call: TRBJ1-1; d_call: .; v_call: TRBV19; clone_size: .; cdr3_length: 14; cdr3_nt: TGTGCCAGTAGTAGGACAGACATGAACACTGAAGCTTTCTTT; cdr3_aa: CASSRTDMNTEAFF
j_call: TRBJ2-3; d_call: TRBD2; v_call: TRBV30; clone_size: .; cdr3_length: 15; cdr3_nt: TGTGCCTGGAGTCCCCGGGGGGTCCGCACAGATACGCAGTATTTT; cdr3_aa: CAWSPRGVRTDTQYF
j_call: TRBJ2-5; d_call: .; v_call: TRBV5-4; clone_size: few; cdr3_length: 15; cdr3_nt: TGTGCCAGCAGCTTGATCGCACGGGGTGCAGAGACCCAGTACTTC; cdr3_aa: CASSLIARGAETQYF
j_call: TRBJ2-7; d_call: .; v_call: TRBV27; clone_size: .; cdr3_length: 11; cdr3_nt: TGTGCCAGCAGTTCGAGGGACGAGCAGTACTTC; cdr3_aa: CASSSRDEQYF
j_call: TRBJ1-5; d_call: .; v_call: TRBV18; clone_size: .; cdr3_length: 13; cdr3_nt: TGTGCCAGCTCACCAGGGCAGGATCAGCCCCAGCATTTT; cdr3_aa: CASSPGQDQPQHF
j_call: TRBJ2-1; d_call: .; v_call: TRBV2; clone_size: .; cdr3_length: 11; cdr3_nt: TGTGCCAGCAGTGCCCAGAATGAGCAGTTCTTC; cdr3_aa: CASSAQNEQFF
j_call: TRBJ1-1; d_call: .; v_call: TRBV27; clone_size: .; cdr3_length: 18; cdr3_nt: TGTGCCAGCAGTTTATCGGGCGGGGCTTCCTATCGGTACACTGAAGCTTTCTTT; cdr3_aa: CASSLSGGASYRYTEAFF
j_call: TRBJ2-3; d_call: .; v_call: TRBV6-5; clone_size: .; cdr3_length: 15; cdr3_nt: TGTGCCAGCAGTTACAGGGGCGGGCAGGGGGATACGCAGTATTTT; cdr3_aa: CASSYRGGQGDTQYF
j_call: TRBJ1-3; d_call: TRBD1; v_call: TRBV11-3; clone_size: .; cdr3_length: 15; cdr3_nt: TGTGCCAGCAGCCTTCGACAGGGATCCGGAAACACCATATATTTT; cdr3_aa: CASSLRQGSGNTIYF
j_call: TRBJ1-5; d_call: .; v_call: TRBV7-3; clone_size: .; cdr3_length: 16; cdr3_nt: TGTGCCAGCAGCCAAAATGGGGCAGGCAATGATCAGCCCCAGCATTTT; cdr3_aa: CASSQNGAGNDQPQHF
j_call: TRBJ1-2; d_call: .; v_call: TRBV5-1; clone_size: .; cdr3_length: 14; cdr3_nt: TGCGCCAGCAGCTTGGGTCCAGACTCTCGTGGCTACACCTTC; cdr3_aa: CASSLGPDSRGYTF
j_call: TRBJ2-7; d_call: TRBD1; v_call: TRBV5-4; clone_size: .; cdr3_length: 14; cdr3_nt: TGTGCCAGCAGCGCACCCGGGACAGGGCTCGAGCAGTACTTC; cdr3_aa: CASSAPGTGLEQYF
j_call: TRBJ2-7; d_call: TRBD2; v_call: TRBV27; clone_size: .; cdr3_length: 15; cdr3_nt: TGTGCCAGCTATCCCCCGGGGGGACCGTCCTACGAGCAGTACTTC; cdr3_aa: CASYPPGGPSYEQYF
j_call: TRBJ2-3; d_call: .; v_call: TRBV7-6; clone_size: .; cdr3_length: 11; cdr3_nt: TGTGCCAGTTCTAAAACAGATACGCAGTATTTT; cdr3_aa: CASSKTDTQYF
j_call: TRBJ1-3; d_call: .; v_call: TRBV5-1; clone_size: .; cdr3_length: 18; cdr3_nt: TGCGCCAGCAGCTTGGGTTCCACCTCCTATTACCCTGGAAACACCATATATTTT; cdr3_aa: CASSLGSTSYYPGNTIYF
j_call: TRBJ1-3; d_call: .; v_call: TRBV30; clone_size: .; cdr3_length: 13; cdr3_nt: TGTGCCTCCCTGACGGGTTCTGGAAACACCATATATTTT; cdr3_aa: CASLTGSGNTIYF
j_call: TRBJ2-1; d_call: .; v_call: TRBV5-1; clone_size: .; cdr3_length: 14; cdr3_nt: TGCGCCAGCAGCTTGGCCGCTCGACAAGATGAGCAGTTCTTC; cdr3_aa: CASSLAARQDEQFF
j_call: TRBJ1-5; d_call: .; v_call: TRBV6-2/TRBV6-3; clone_size: once; cdr3_length: 13; cdr3_nt: TGTGCCAGCAGCTCAGGGTCCGGGCAGCCCCAGCATTTT; cdr3_aa: CASSSGSGQPQHF
j_call: TRBJ2-7; d_call: .; v_call: TRBV30; clone_size: once; cdr3_length: 12; cdr3_nt: TGTGCCTGGAGTGTACTAGGGGACGAGCAGTACTTC; cdr3_aa: CAWSVLGDEQYF
j_call: TRBJ1-4; d_call: .; v_call: TRBV28; clone_size: .; cdr3_length: 13; cdr3_nt: TGTGCCAGCAGTCCCGGGACGGAAGAAAAACTGTTTTTT; cdr3_aa: CASSPGTEEKLFF
j_call: TRBJ1-3; d_call: .; v_call: TRBV7-9; clone_size: .; cdr3_length: 15; cdr3_nt: TGTGCCAGCAGCTTAGTTTGGCACTCTGGAAACACCATATATTTT; cdr3_aa: CASSLVWHSGNTIYF
j_call: TRBJ1-5; d_call: TRBD1; v_call: TRBV6-5; clone_size: .; cdr3_length: 14; cdr3_nt: TGTGCCAGCAGTTTGGACAGGGTGGGTCAGCCCCAGCATTTT; cdr3_aa: CASSLDRVGQPQHF
j_call: TRBJ1-1; d_call: .; v_call: TRBV9; clone_size: .; cdr3_length: 13; cdr3_nt: TGTGCCAGCAGCGTACAGATGAACACTGAAGCTTTCTTT; cdr3_aa: CASSVQMNTEAFF
j_call: TRBJ1-4; d_call: .; v_call: TRBV7-6; clone_size: few; cdr3_length: 14; cdr3_nt: TGTGCCAGCAGCCCGGGACGGCTGAATGAAAAACTGTTTTTT; cdr3_aa: CASSPGRLNEKLFF
j_call: TRBJ1-2; d_call: .; v_call: TRBV29-1; clone_size: .; cdr3_length: 11; cdr3_nt: TGCAGCGTTGAATTGCGGGGTGGCTACACCTTC; cdr3_aa: CSVELRGGYTF
j_call: TRBJ1-3; d_call: .; v_call: TRBV5-6; clone_size: .; cdr3_length: 14; cdr3_nt: TGTGCCAGCAGCCCTGGCAGCTCTGGAAACACCATATATTTT; cdr3_aa: CASSPGSSGNTIYF
j_call: TRBJ1-2; d_call: .; v_call: TRBV7-8; clone_size: .; cdr3_length: 15; cdr3_nt: TGTGCCAGCAGCTTTAGGAAGGCGGCTAACTATGGCTACACCTTC; cdr3_aa: CASSFRKAANYGYTF
j_call: TRBJ2-1; d_call: TRBD2; v_call: TRBV6-5; clone_size: .; cdr3_length: 16; cdr3_nt: TGTGCCAGCAGTTACCTGGGACTAGTGGCCTACAATGAGCAGTTCTTC; cdr3_aa: CASSYLGLVAYNEQFF
j_call: TRBJ1-2; d_call: TRBD1; v_call: TRBV7-6; clone_size: .; cdr3_length: 16; cdr3_nt: TGTGCCAGCAGCCCTGGGACAGGGGGCGAGTACTATGGCTACACCTTC; cdr3_aa: CASSPGTGGEYYGYTF